The 11 T cell receptor beta chains listed next were all sequenced from one sample in a study of cytomegalovirus exposure and HLA in healthy donors. Researchers ran the PCR with 60 Vbeta and 13 Jbeta primers. Data came from immunoSEQ multiplex PCR; TCRdb stores just in-frame clones and leaves some out. The sample carries just over 150,000 clones, approximately 70% recorded once. The sequenced sample was PBMCs. These receptors were collected from a man aged 35-49 years in good health and CMV-seropositive.

The chain joins TRBV7-2 to TRBJ2-5; the D is unclear. CDR3 length equals 14 residues. CDR1 and CDR2 from the germline V gene are SGHTA and FQGNSA. The V end was cut by 5 bases, the J end by 5 bases, with 15 bases between. CDR3 bases: TGTGCCAGCAGCCCTCCCCCCTCCCGGGAGACCCAGTACTTC. It translates to CASSPPPSRETQYF.

This chain uses TRBV7-3 with TRBJ2-1; tentative D call: TRBD2 (6 bases). V shed 4 bases and J shed 10 bases, with 17 bases lying between them. The CDR3 has 14 amino acids. Germline-derived CDR1 and CDR2 are SGHTA and FQGTGA. CDR3 sequence (DNA): TGTGCCAGCAGCTCCGGAGGGCCCGGTGAGGAGCAGTTCTTC. Translating gives CASSSGGPGEEQFF.

J is TRBJ2-6 and V is TRBV7-6; the D gene is possibly TRBD2 (7 bases). V lost 0 bases and J 0 bases, leaving 15 bases between the germline ends. The CDR3 has 19 amino acids. Germline-derived CDR1 and CDR2 are SGHVS and FNYEAQ. The CDR3 DNA reads TGTGCCAGCAGCTTAGCAAACGGGGGGCCCGGCTCTGGGGCCAACGTCCTGACTTTC. This translates into CASSLANGGPGSGANVLTF.

This clone was counted a few times. The J gene is TRBJ1-5, the V gene TRBV2; D gene uncertain. This CDR3 region has 14 residues. The V gene's germline CDR1 is SNHLY and CDR2 FYNNEI. The V and J ends lost 11 bases and 0 bases respectively, with 14 bases between them. In DNA form, the CDR3 reads TGTGCCTCCAAGAGGAGCATTAGCAATCAGCCCCAGCATTTT. This codes for CASKRSISNQPQHF. Drawing the rest from reference TRBV2 and TRBJ1-5, the complete variable domain is EPEVTQTPSHQVTQMGQEVILRCVPISNHLYFYWYRQILGQKVEFLVSFYNNEISEKSEIFDDQFSVERPDGSNFTLKIRSTKLEDSAMYFCASKRSISNQPQHFGDGTRLSIL.

This clone occurred once. The chain links TRBV11-1 to TRBJ2-1, with TRBD2 identical over 9 bases. The CDR3 has 18 residues. Germline CDR1 is SGHAT and CDR2 is FQDESV (reference sequence). J was trimmed by 0 bases and V by 1 base; bases with no gene match: 7. As DNA, the CDR3 is TGTGCCAGCAGCTTAGGTAGCGGGGGCCGGAGCTCCTACAATGAGCAGTTCTTC. The encoded protein is CASSLGSGGRSSYNEQFF.

The V call is TRBV15, the J call TRBJ2-7, with TRBD1 matching 8 bases. The CDR3 consists of 15 residues. Germline CDR1 LNHNV, CDR2 YYDKDF (reference sequence). Unmatched junction bases numbered 2, after V lost 1 base and J lost 0 bases. The CDR3 sequence: CATSRADRASYEQYF. As DNA, the CDR3 is TGTGCCACCAGCAGAGCGGACAGGGCCTCCTACGAGCAGTACTTC.

This clone was detected a few times. The J gene is TRBJ2-3, the V gene TRBV9; no firm D call. Trimming took off 0 bases at V and 5 bases at J, with 7 bases between the two ends. CDR3 length: 13 residues. Germline V gives CDR1 SGDLS, CDR2 YYNGEE. DNA for the CDR3: TGTGCCAGCAGCGTAGCTACGATAGATACGCAGTATTTT. It translates to CASSVATIDTQYF.

This sequence joins TRBV4-1 and TRBJ1-4, with 12 bases matching TRBD1. The CDR3 has 17 residues. Germline CDR1 and CDR2: MGHRA and YSYEKL. The ends lost 4 bases at V and 2 bases at J; junction bases unmatched: 5. CDR3 coding DNA: TGCGCCAGCAGCCGGGGACAGGGGGCGGGTACTAATGAAAAACTGTTTTTT. This translates into CASSRGQGAGTNEKLFF.

V and J are TRBV19 and TRBJ1-5, with TRBD1 identical over 11 bases. With 5 bases clipped from V and 7 bases from J, the junction kept 10 bases outside the gene matches. This CDR3 contains 16 residues. Germline loops: CDR1 LNHDA, CDR2 SQIVND (reference sequence). The CDR3 bases are TGTGCCAGTAGTTTTAGGACAGGGGGCGAGAGCCAGCCCCAGCATTTT. Encoded protein: CASSFRTGGESQPQHF.

This clone was seen only a few times. The rearrangement uses TRBV7-6 and TRBJ2-7; perhaps TRBD2 as D (7 bases). This CDR3 spans 15 amino acids. The V gene lost 1 base and the J gene lost 6 bases, with 16 bases spanning the gap. Per germline, CDR1 SGHVS and CDR2 FNYEAQ. Here the CDR3 DNA reads TGTGCCAGCAGCTTAGATGGGGGGGCCTTCTCCGAGCAGTACTTC. Its translation: CASSLDGGAFSEQYF.

DNA for the CDR3: TGTGCCAGCAGCCCTAGGGGGGGTGGGGAGACCCAGTACTTC. Residues: CASSPRGGGETQYF. The rearrangement links TRBV6-5 to TRBJ2-5, with D tentatively TRBD2 (7 bases). Trimming stripped 6 bases from V and 5 bases from J, with 16 bases between. This CDR3 spans 14 amino acids. Germline assignment: CDR1 MNHEY and CDR2 SVGAGI.